A single sample gave rise to the 13 T cell receptor beta chains below, sequenced in a study of blood T cell repertoires in COVID-19. Using immunoSEQ multiplex PCR, the repertoire was profiled, and TCRdb retains in-frame clones only, with some absent. The table has about 400,000 clones, about 88% seen once. Sequenced input: peripheral blood. All receptors derive from a woman aged 60-75 years with COVID-19, enrolled during active disease.

J is TRBJ1-1 and V is TRBV6-5; a weak D match, TRBD1 (6 bases). CDR1 and CDR2 (germline): MNHEY, SVGAGI. V dropped 2 bases and J dropped 5 bases, with 18 bases sitting between them. The CDR3 is 16 amino acids. For the CDR3, the DNA is TGTGCCAGCAGTTACATCACTCAGGGGTATAGAACTGAAGCTTTCTTT. Amino acid sequence: CASSYITQGYRTEAFF.

The chain uses TRBV18 and TRBJ1-2; 9 positions agree with TRBD1. This CDR3 has 19 amino acids. The germline CDR1 and CDR2 sequences are KGHSH and LQKENI. Unmatched junction bases numbered 15, after V lost 0 bases and J lost 4 bases. The CDR3 here is CASSPPSQTQDRGGYGYTF. In nucleotides, the CDR3 is TGTGCCAGCTCACCACCTTCCCAAACCCAGGACAGGGGCGGCTATGGCTACACCTTC.

This clone was detected only a few times. The chain carries TRBV30 and TRBJ1-5; the D gene is possibly TRBD1 (5 bases). Trimming shortened V by 3 bases and J by 0 bases, and 9 bases separated the two germline ends. The CDR3 has 14 amino acids. Germline assignment: CDR1 GTSNPN and CDR2 SVGIG (reference sequence). CDR3 nucleotide sequence: TGTGCCTGGAGCAGGACAAATAGCAATCAGCCCCAGCATTTT. It is translated as CAWSRTNSNQPQHF.

CDR3 bases: TGCAGCGTTTCACCCGTAAGCGGGGGAAAGACCCAGTACTTC. This translates into CSVSPVSGGKTQYF. The chain uses TRBV29-1 and TRBJ2-5, with 8 nucleotides matching TRBD2. The CDR3 runs 14 residues. Germline values: CDR1 SQVTM, CDR2 ANQGSEA. The V segment lost 5 bases and the J segment 6 bases; nucleotides outside the gene matches: 11.

The rearrangement joins TRBV13 to TRBJ1-3; a weak D match, TRBD1 (6 bases). Trimming took 3 bases from V and 4 from J, leaving 28 bases between them. The length of the CDR3 is 20 residues. Germline CDR1 is PRHDT and CDR2 is FYEKMQ (reference sequence). The CDR3 region is CASSLGWGGKASVKGNTIYF. Here the CDR3 DNA reads TGTGCCAGCAGCTTGGGCTGGGGGGGCAAAGCCTCGGTGAAGGGAAACACCATATATTTT.

The chain is built from TRBV6-5 and TRBJ1-2, with 8 bases that match TRBD1. CDR3 length: 14 amino acids. J was trimmed by 8 bases and V by 6 bases; bases with no gene match: 11. Germline V gene sequence: CDR1 MNHEY, CDR2 SVGAGI. The CDR3 DNA is TGTGCCAGCAGGGATACAGGGGGGGCGGGCGGCTACACCTTC. This encodes CASRDTGGAGGYTF.

V usage is TRBV19 and J usage is TRBJ2-3, with TRBD1 matching over 7 bases. From germline, CDR1 is LNHDA and CDR2 SQIVND (reference sequence). V trimming: 6 bases; J trimming: 4 bases; junction bases outside the gene matches: 1. This CDR3 is 12 amino acids long. CDR3 in amino acids: CASRTGSDTQYF. CDR3 in DNA: TGTGCCAGTAGGACAGGGTCAGATACGCAGTATTTT.

This chain links TRBV18 with TRBJ2-5, with TRBD1 matching 9 bases. Germline-derived CDR1 and CDR2 are KGHSH and LQKENI. This CDR3 contains 16 residues. Germline trimming cut 5 bases from V and 1 base from J; bases unmatched to any gene: 8. The CDR3 protein is CASSSWTGELQETQYF. In DNA, the CDR3 is TGTGCCAGCTCATCCTGGACAGGGGAACTCCAAGAGACCCAGTACTTC. The full variable domain, completed using reference TRBV18 and TRBJ2-5, is NAGVMQNPRHLVRRRGQEARLRCSPMKGHSHVYWYRQLPEEGLKFMVYLQKENIIDESGMPKERFSAEFPKEGPSILRIQQVVRGDSAAYFCASSSWTGELQETQYFGPGTRLLVL.

The rearrangement uses TRBV5-5 and TRBJ2-1; 7 positions agree with TRBD1. The CDR3 contains 17 residues. The V gene end was trimmed by 0 bases and the J gene end by 2 bases; junction bases not matched to a gene: 8. The germline V gene has CDR1 SGHKS and CDR2 YYEKEE (reference sequence). This CDR3 is CASSLGIQGSTYNEQFF. CDR3 DNA sequence: TGTGCCAGCAGCTTGGGGATACAGGGGAGCACCTACAATGAGCAGTTCTTC.

V usage is TRBV10-3 and J usage is TRBJ2-7, with 9 positions matching TRBD2. CDR3 size: 16 residues. Germline assignment: CDR1 ENHRY and CDR2 SYGVKD. Trimming cost V 0 bases and J 5 bases; bases outside gene matches: 8. The CDR3 spells CAISESKAGGINEQYF. The CDR3 nucleotides read TGTGCCATCAGTGAGTCGAAGGCGGGGGGGATCAACGAGCAGTACTTC.

The chain has TRBV6-4 and TRBJ2-3; TRBD2 might be the D (5 bases). This CDR3 contains 13 residues. CDR1 is MRHNA, CDR2 SNTAGT, per germline. Trimming took off 8 bases at V and 0 bases at J, with 9 bases between the two ends. CDR3 region: CASRGASTDTQYF. CDR3 nucleotides: TGTGCCAGCCGGGGTGCTAGCACAGATACGCAGTATTTT.

V is TRBV6-1 and J is TRBJ1-6, with no clear D. V dropped 2 bases and J dropped 10 bases, with 12 bases sitting between them. The CDR3 has 14 residues. Germline CDR1 reads MNHNS; CDR2 reads SASEGT. In DNA, the CDR3 is TGTGCCAGCAGTGAACGAGGATCTGGGTCACCCCTCCACTTT. As protein: CASSERGSGSPLHF.

The rearrangement joins TRBV9 to TRBJ2-1, with 10 bases lining up with TRBD2. Unmatched junction bases numbered 7, after V lost 4 bases and J lost 6 bases. The CDR3 consists of 15 residues. CDR1 and CDR2 (germline): SGDLS, YYNGEE. The CDR3, as DNA: TGTGCCAGCAGCCGGGTGGAGCGGGGGGGCAATGAGCAGTTCTTC. As protein: CASSRVERGGNEQFF.